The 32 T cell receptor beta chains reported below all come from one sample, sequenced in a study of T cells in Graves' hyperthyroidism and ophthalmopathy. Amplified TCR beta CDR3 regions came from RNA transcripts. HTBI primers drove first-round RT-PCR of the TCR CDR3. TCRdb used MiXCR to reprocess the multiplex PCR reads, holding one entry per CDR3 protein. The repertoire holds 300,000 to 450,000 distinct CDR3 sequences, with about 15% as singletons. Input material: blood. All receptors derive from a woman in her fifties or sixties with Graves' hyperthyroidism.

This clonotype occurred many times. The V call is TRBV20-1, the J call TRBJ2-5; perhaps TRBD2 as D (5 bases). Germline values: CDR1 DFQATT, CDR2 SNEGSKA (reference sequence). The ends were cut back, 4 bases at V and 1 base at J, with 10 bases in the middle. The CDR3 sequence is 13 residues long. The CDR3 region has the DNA TGCAGTGCTACCAAGCGGAGCCAAGAGACCCAGTACTTC. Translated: CSATKRSQETQYF.

The CDR3 DNA reads TGTGCCAGCAGTGAAGAAGAGGGATCCATTAACTATGGCTACACCTTC. Protein sequence: CASSEEEGSINYGYTF. The rearrangement joins TRBV6-1 to TRBJ1-2; the D is unclear. The germline V and J ends were trimmed by 1 base and 1 base, with 13 bases remaining between them. The germline V gene has CDR1 MNHNS and CDR2 SASEGT. This CDR3 is built from 16 residues.

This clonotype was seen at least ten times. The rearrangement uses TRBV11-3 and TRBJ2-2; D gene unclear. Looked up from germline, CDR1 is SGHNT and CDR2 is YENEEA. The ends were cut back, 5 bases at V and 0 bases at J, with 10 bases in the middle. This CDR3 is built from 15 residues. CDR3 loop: CASSPRYANTGELFF. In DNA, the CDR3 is TGTGCCAGCAGCCCTAGGTACGCGAACACCGGGGAGCTGTTTTTT.

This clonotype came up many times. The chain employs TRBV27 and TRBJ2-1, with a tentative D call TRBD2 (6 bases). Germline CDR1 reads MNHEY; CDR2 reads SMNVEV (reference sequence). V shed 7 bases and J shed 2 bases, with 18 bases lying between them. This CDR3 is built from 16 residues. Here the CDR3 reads CASTLSGAWAYNEQFF. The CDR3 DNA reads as TGTGCCAGCACCCTATCGGGAGCGTGGGCCTACAATGAGCAGTTCTTC.

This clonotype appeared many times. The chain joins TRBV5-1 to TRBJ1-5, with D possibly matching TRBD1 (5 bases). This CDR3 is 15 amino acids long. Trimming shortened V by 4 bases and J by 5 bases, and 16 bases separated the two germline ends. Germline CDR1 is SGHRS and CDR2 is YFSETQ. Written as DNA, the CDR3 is TGCGCCAGCAGCCCATTCGGCAGGGTGGATCAGCCCCAGCATTTT. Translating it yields CASSPFGRVDQPQHF.

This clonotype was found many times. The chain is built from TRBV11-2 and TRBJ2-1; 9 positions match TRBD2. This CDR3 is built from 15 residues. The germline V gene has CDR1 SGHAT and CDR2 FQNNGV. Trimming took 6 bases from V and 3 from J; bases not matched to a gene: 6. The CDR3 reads CASSPLAGHYNEQFF. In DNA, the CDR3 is TGTGCCAGCAGTCCTCTAGCGGGGCACTACAATGAGCAGTTCTTC.

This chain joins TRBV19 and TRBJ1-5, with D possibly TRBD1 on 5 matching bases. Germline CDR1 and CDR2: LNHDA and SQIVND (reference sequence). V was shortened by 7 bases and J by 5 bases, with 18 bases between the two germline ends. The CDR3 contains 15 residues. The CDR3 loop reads CASTGGRGADQPQHF. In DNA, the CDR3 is TGTGCCAGTACGGGTGGGCGTGGGGCCGATCAGCCCCAGCATTTT.

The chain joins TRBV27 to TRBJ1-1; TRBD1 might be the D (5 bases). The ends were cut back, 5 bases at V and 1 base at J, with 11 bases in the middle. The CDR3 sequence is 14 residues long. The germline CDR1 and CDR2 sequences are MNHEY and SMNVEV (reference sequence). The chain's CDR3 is CASSARGRNTEAFF. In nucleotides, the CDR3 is TGTGCCAGCAGTGCCCGGGGACGGAACACTGAAGCTTTCTTT.

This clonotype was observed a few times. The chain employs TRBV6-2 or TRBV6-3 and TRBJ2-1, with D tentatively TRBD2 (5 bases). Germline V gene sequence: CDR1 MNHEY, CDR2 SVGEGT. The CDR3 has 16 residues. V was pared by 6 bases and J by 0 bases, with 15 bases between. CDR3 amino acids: CASSHLSANSYNEQFF. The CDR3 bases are TGTGCCAGCAGCCACCTTAGCGCGAACTCCTACAATGAGCAGTTCTTC.

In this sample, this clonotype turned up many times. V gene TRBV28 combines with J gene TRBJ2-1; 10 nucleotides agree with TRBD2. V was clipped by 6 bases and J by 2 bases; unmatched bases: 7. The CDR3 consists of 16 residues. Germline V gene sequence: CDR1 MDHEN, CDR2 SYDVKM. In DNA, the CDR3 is TGTGCCAGCAGCTCAGGGACTAGCGATGCCTACAATGAGCAGTTCTTC. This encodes CASSSGTSDAYNEQFF.

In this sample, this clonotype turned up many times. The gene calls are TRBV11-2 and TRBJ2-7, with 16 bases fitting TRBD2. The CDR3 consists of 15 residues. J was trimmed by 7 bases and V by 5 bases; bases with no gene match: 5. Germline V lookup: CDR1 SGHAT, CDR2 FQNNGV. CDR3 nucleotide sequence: TGTGCCAGCAGCCCCGGGACTAGCGGGAGGGGTGAGCAGTACTTC. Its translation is CASSPGTSGRGEQYF.

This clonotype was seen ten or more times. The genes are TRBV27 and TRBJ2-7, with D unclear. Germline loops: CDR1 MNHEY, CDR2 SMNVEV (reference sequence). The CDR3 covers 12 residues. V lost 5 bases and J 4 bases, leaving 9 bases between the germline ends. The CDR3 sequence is CASSRLGYEQYF. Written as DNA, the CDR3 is TGTGCCAGCAGTCGTCTCGGATACGAGCAGTACTTC.

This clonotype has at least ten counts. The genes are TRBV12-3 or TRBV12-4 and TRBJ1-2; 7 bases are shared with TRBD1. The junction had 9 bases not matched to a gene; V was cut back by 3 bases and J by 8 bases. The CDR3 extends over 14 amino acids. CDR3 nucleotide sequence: TGTGCCAGCAGTTTCCCTGACAGGGTCTGGGGCTACACCTTC. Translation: CASSFPDRVWGYTF.

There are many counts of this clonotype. For the CDR3, the DNA is TGTGCCAGCAGCTACCTACCAGGGGGCGTCGACGTCGCAGATACGCAGTATTTT. Translating it yields CASSYLPGGVDVADTQYF. The V gene is TRBV7-8, the J gene TRBJ2-3, with 8 bases fitting TRBD1. Germline-derived CDR1 and CDR2 are SGHVS and FQNEAQ. This CDR3 spans 18 amino acids. Trimming took 4 bases from V and 4 from J; bases not matched to a gene: 16.

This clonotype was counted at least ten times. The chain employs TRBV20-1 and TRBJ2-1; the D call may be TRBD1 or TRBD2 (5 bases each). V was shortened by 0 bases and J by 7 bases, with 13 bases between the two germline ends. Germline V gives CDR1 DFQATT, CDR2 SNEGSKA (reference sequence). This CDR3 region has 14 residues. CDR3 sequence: CSARDQGWGNEQFF. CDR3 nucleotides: TGCAGTGCTAGAGATCAAGGTTGGGGGAATGAGCAGTTCTTC.

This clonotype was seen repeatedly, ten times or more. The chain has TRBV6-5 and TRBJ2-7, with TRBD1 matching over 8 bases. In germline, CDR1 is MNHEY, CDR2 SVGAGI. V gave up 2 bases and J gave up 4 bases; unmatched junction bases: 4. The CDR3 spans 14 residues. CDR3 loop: CASSYGGQAYEQYF. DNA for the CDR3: TGTGCCAGCAGTTACGGGGGACAGGCTTACGAGCAGTACTTC.

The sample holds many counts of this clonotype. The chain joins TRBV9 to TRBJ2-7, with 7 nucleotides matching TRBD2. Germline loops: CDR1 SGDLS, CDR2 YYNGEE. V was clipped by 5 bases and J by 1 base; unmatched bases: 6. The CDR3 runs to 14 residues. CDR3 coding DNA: TGTGCCAGCAGTTCTACTAGCGCATCCTACGAGCAGTACTTC. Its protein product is CASSSTSASYEQYF.

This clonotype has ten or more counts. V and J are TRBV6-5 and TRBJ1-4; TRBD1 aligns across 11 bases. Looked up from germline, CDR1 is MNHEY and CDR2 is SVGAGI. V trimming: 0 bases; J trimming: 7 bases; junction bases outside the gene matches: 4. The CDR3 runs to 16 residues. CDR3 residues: CASSYSKGTGGEKLFF. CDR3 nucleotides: TGTGCCAGCAGTTACTCGAAAGGGACAGGGGGTGAAAAACTGTTTTTT.

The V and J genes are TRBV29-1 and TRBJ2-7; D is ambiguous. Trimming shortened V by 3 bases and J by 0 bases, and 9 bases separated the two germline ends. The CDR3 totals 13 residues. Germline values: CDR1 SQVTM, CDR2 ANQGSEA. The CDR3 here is CSVEGVSSYEQYF. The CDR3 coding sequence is TGCAGCGTTGAGGGCGTTAGCTCCTACGAGCAGTACTTC.

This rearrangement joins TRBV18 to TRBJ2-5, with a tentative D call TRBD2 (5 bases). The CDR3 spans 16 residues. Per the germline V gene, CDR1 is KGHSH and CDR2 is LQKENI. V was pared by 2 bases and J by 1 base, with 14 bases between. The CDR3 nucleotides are TGTGCCAGCTCACCAAAGGGATGGAGCGGCCAAGAGACCCAGTACTTC. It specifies CASSPKGWSGQETQYF.

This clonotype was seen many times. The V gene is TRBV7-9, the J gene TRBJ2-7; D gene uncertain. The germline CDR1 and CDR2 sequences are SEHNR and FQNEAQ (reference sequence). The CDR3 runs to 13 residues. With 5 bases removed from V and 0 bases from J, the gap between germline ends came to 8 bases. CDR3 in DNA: TGTGCCAGCAGCAACACCCTCTCCTACGAGCAGTACTTC. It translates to CASSNTLSYEQYF.

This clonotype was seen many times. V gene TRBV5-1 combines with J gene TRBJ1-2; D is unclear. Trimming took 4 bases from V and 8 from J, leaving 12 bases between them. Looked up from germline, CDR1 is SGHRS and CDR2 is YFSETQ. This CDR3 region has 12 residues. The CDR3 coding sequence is TGCGCCAGCAGCCAGGACTTACACGGCTACACCTTC. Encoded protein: CASSQDLHGYTF.

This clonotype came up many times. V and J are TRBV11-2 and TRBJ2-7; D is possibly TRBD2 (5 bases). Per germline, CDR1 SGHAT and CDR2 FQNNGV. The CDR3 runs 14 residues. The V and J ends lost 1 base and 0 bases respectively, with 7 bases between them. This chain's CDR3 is CASSLGTYSYEQYF. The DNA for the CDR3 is TGTGCCAGCAGCTTAGGGACTTACTCCTACGAGCAGTACTTC.

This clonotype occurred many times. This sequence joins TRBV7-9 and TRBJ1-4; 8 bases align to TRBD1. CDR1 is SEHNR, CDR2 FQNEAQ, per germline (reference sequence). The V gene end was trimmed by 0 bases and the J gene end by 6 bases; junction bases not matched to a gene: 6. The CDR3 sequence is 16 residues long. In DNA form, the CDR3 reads TGTGCCAGCAGCTTAGCAGTGACAGGGGTGTATGAAAAACTGTTTTTT. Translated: CASSLAVTGVYEKLFF.

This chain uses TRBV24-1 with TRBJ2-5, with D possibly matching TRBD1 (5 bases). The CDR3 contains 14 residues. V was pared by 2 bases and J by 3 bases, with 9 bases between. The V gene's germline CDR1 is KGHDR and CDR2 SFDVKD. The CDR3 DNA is TGTGCCACCAGTGATTCAGGGTCCAAAGAGACCCAGTACTTC. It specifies CATSDSGSKETQYF.

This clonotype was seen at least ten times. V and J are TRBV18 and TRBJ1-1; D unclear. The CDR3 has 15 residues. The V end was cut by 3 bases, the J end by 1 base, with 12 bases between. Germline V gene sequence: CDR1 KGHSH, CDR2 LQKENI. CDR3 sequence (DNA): TGTGCCAGCTCACCGTTTCTGAACCGGAACACTGAAGCTTTCTTT. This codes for CASSPFLNRNTEAFF. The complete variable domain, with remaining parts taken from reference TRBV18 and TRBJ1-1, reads NAGVMQNPRHLVRRRGQEARLRCSPMKGHSHVYWYRQLPEEGLKFMVYLQKENIIDESGMPKERFSAEFPKEGPSILRIQQVVRGDSAAYFCASSPFLNRNTEAFFGQGTRLTVV.

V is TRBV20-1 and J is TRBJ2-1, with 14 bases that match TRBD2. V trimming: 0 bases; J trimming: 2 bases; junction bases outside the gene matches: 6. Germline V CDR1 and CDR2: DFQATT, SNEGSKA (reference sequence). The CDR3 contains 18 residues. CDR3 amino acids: CSARDWGLAGVTYNEQFF. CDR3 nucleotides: TGCAGTGCTAGAGATTGGGGACTAGCGGGAGTCACCTACAATGAGCAGTTCTTC.

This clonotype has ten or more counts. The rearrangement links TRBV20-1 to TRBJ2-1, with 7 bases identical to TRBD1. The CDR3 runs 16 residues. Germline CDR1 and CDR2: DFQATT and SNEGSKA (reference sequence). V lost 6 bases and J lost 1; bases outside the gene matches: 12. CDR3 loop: CSAPPATGLSYNEQFF. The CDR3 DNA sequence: TGCAGTGCCCCCCCCGCGACAGGGCTTTCCTACAATGAGCAGTTCTTC.

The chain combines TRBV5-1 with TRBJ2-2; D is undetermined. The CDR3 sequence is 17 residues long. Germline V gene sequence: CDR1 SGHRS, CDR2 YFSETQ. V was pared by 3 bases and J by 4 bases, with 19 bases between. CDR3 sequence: CASSWTTAAVGTGELFF. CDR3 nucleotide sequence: TGCGCCAGCAGCTGGACGACCGCCGCAGTGGGCACCGGGGAGCTGTTTTTT. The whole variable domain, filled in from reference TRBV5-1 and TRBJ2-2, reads KAGVTQTPRYLIKTRGQQVTLSCSPISGHRSVSWYQQTPGQGLQFLFEYFSETQRNKGNFPGRFSGRQFSNSRSEMNVSTLELGDSALYLCASSWTTAAVGTGELFFGEGSRLTVL.

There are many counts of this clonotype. CDR3 nucleotide sequence: TGTGCCAGCAGTTTGTGGGAGAGGGATGAGCAGTTCTTC. Amino acids: CASSLWERDEQFF. This rearrangement joins TRBV12-3 or TRBV12-4 to TRBJ2-1, with D possibly TRBD2 on 5 matching bases. V was cut by 3 bases and J by 8 bases, with 11 bases left in between. The CDR3 loop spans 13 amino acids.

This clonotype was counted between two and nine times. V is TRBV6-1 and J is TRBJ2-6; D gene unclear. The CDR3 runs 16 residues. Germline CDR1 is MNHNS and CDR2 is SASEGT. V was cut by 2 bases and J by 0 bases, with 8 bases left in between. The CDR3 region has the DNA TGTGCCAGCAGTGAATCTCGAAGCTCTGGGGCCAACGTCCTGACTTTC. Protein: CASSESRSSGANVLTF.

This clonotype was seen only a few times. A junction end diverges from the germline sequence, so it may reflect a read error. CDR3 protein: CTAREVGETQYF. The CDR3 DNA sequence: TGCACTGCTAGAGAGGTCGGGGAGACCCAGTACTTC. This sequence joins TRBV20-1 and TRBJ2-5, with D unclear. The germline gives CDR1 DFQATT, CDR2 SNEGSKA (reference sequence). This CDR3 spans 12 amino acids.